These T cell receptor beta chains were read from a single sample in a study of cytomegalovirus exposure and HLA in healthy donors. This table comes from immunoSEQ multiplex PCR, and its TCRdb copy is limited to in-frame clones, with some not included. The sample includes some 80,000 clones, under 80% of them seen just once. Sequences were obtained from PBMCs. All receptors come from a man aged 18 to 29 in good health and CMV-seropositive. Both conserved end residues are part of each CDR3. A D gene is named only where the DNA matches it firmly. A clone size is listed for some rows: how often the clone was seen (once, few, many), or a class if it is expanded.

v_gene	d_gene	len	abundance	j_gene	CDR3aa	CDR3nt
TRBV6-5	TRBD2	16	.	TRBJ2-2	CASSYYAGGDTGELFF	TGTGCCAGCAGTTACTATGCGGGAGGTGACACCGGGGAGCTGTTTTTT
TRBV27	.	13	.	TRBJ1-2	CASKTSDSYGYTF	TGTGCCAGCAAGACCTCGGACAGCTATGGCTACACCTTC
TRBV5-1	TRBD1	12	.	TRBJ2-7	CASSWTGYEQYF	TGCGCCAGCAGCTGGACAGGGTACGAGCAGTACTTC
TRBV10-3	TRBD2	21	few	TRBJ2-3	CAISGRPVTSEPRRGTDTQYF	TGTGCCATCAGTGGCCGGCCCGTGACTAGCGAGCCCCGTAGGGGCACAGATACGCAGTATTTT
TRBV6-5	.	15	.	TRBJ2-1	CASTLLGSAYNEQFF	TGTGCCAGCACCCTACTAGGATCGGCCTACAATGAGCAGTTCTTC
TRBV27	TRBD1	13	.	TRBJ1-2	CASSFRTGNGYTF	TGTGCCAGCAGTTTCAGGACAGGGAATGGCTACACCTTC
TRBV6-5	.	14	.	TRBJ1-2	CASSYGRLEGGYTF	TGTGCCAGCAGTTACGGCCGACTGGAGGGCGGCTACACCTTC
TRBV6-4	.	15	.	TRBJ1-2	CASSITYQANYGYTF	TGTGCCAGCAGCATAACTTACCAAGCTAACTATGGCTACACCTTC
TRBV2	.	13	.	TRBJ1-3	CASSAVPGNTIYF	TGTGCCAGCAGTGCAGTCCCGGGAAACACCATATATTTT
TRBV28	.	15	few	TRBJ2-7	CASSPQAFLLYEQYF	TGTGCCAGCAGTCCTCAGGCCTTTCTTCTTTACGAGCAGTACTTC
TRBV19	TRBD1	13	.	TRBJ1-2	CASSYGTARGYTF	TGTGCCAGTAGTTATGGGACAGCGCGGGGCTACACCTTC
TRBV25-1	.	15	.	TRBJ2-7	CASSSPGTQGYEQYF	TGTGCCAGCAGTTCCCCCGGGACTCAAGGCTACGAGCAGTACTTC
TRBV9	TRBD1	15	.	TRBJ2-7	CASSVESGQGYEQYF	TGTGCCAGCAGCGTAGAGTCTGGACAGGGGTACGAGCAGTACTTC
TRBV6-1	TRBD1	13	.	TRBJ1-1	CASRTGQGILAFF	TGTGCCAGCAGGACCGGACAGGGCATCCTCGCTTTCTTT
TRBV10-3	TRBD2	14	.	TRBJ2-3	CAVRGGTGPNTQYF	TGTGCCGTACGGGGGGGGACCGGACCTAATACGCAGTATTTT
TRBV28	.	13	.	TRBJ1-1	CASSPPLNTEAFF	TGTGCCAGCAGTCCTCCCCTCAACACTGAAGCTTTCTTT
TRBV6-6	TRBD2	14	.	TRBJ2-7	CASSYSREANEQYF	TGTGCCAGCAGTTACTCTCGGGAGGCCAACGAGCAGTACTTC
TRBV7-6	TRBD1	14	.	TRBJ1-4	CASSPRGLNEKLFF	TGTGCCAGCAGCCCAAGGGGGCTCAATGAAAAACTGTTTTTT
TRBV5-4	.	15	.	TRBJ2-7	CASSLDGSRSYEQYF	TGTGCCAGCAGCTTGGACGGGAGCCGTTCCTACGAGCAGTACTTC
TRBV7-9	TRBD2	15	few	TRBJ2-3	CASSLVSGSTDTQYF	TGTGCCAGCAGCCTAGTTAGCGGGAGTACAGATACGCAGTATTTT
TRBV15	.	15	.	TRBJ1-3	CATSRVTGFGNTIYF	TGTGCCACCAGCAGAGTCACAGGCTTTGGAAACACCATATATTTT
TRBV10-3	TRBD2	16	.	TRBJ2-5	CAISQGLAGGQETQYF	TGTGCCATCAGCCAGGGACTAGCGGGAGGTCAAGAGACCCAGTACTTC
TRBV4-1	.	11	few	TRBJ2-1	CASSLLNEQFF	TGCGCCAGCAGCCTACTTAATGAGCAGTTCTTC
TRBV5-6	TRBD1	12	.	TRBJ2-7	CASSLRTGGIVF	TGTGCCAGCAGCTTGAGGACAGGGGGGATAGTTTTC
TRBV5-1	.	12	.	TRBJ2-7	CASSFGTSEQYF	TGCGCCAGCAGCTTTGGGACAAGCGAGCAGTACTTC
TRBV5-8	TRBD2	16	.	TRBJ2-5	CASSFRLAGGQETQYF	TGTGCCAGCAGCTTCAGACTAGCGGGAGGGCAAGAGACCCAGTACTTC
TRBV25-1	TRBD2	14	.	TRBJ2-3	CASSVIAGGRSQYF	TGTGCCAGCAGTGTGATAGCGGGAGGGCGTTCTCAGTATTTT
TRBV2	TRBD1	19	.	TRBJ2-1	CASTRGTGDLGLGTILQFF	TGTGCCAGCACGAGGGGGACAGGGGATCTCGGTCTGGGGACAATTTTGCAGTTCTTC
TRBV10-1	.	15	.	TRBJ2-7	CASSTGILGSYEQYF	TGCGCCAGCAGTACAGGGATCCTGGGATCCTACGAGCAGTACTTC
TRBV25-1	TRBD1	18	.	TRBJ2-1	CASSPNHGAGGSWNEQFF	TGTGCCAGCAGTCCCAATCATGGGGCAGGGGGTTCGTGGAATGAGCAGTTCTTC
TRBV29-1	TRBD1	14	.	TRBJ1-2	CSVEDRGGWYGYTF	TGCAGCGTTGAAGATCGAGGGGGCTGGTATGGCTACACCTTC
TRBV6-6	TRBD1	15	.	TRBJ1-3	CASSRGQGRGNTIYF	TGTGCCAGCAGTAGAGGACAGGGGAGGGGAAACACCATATATTTT
TRBV28	TRBD1	12	.	TRBJ1-1	CASSLTGTEAFF	TGTGCCAGCAGTCTGACAGGGACTGAAGCTTTCTTT
TRBV29-1	.	11	.	TRBJ2-5	CSLRSAETQYF	TGCAGCCTTAGGAGCGCAGAGACCCAGTACTTC
TRBV28	TRBD1	15	.	TRBJ1-4	CASSAQGARYEKLFF	TGTGCCAGCAGTGCTCAGGGGGCGCGTTACGAAAAACTGTTTTTT
TRBV5-4	TRBD2	13	.	TRBJ2-1	CASSLGTSGEQFF	TGTGCCAGCAGCTTGGGGACTAGCGGTGAGCAGTTCTTC
TRBV29-1	TRBD1	13	.	TRBJ2-1	CSVQGAGRNEQFF	TGCAGCGTACAGGGGGCCGGAAGGAATGAGCAGTTCTTC
TRBV5-1	TRBD1	14	.	TRBJ1-1	CASTLDRANKEAFF	TGCGCCAGCACCTTGGACAGGGCGAACAAGGAAGCTTTCTTT
TRBV5-4	TRBD1	18	.	TRBJ1-2	CASSPQHTPDRGRNGYTF	TGTGCCAGCAGCCCACAACATACCCCGGACAGGGGCAGGAACGGCTACACCTTC
TRBV10-2	.	14	few	TRBJ2-7	CASSELNRRYEQYF	TGCGCCAGCAGTGAACTCAATAGGAGGTACGAGCAGTACTTC
TRBV4-1	TRBD1	15	.	TRBJ1-4	CASSQTDRVMEKLFF	TGCGCCAGCAGCCAGACAGACAGGGTGATGGAAAAACTGTTTTTT
TRBV4-1	TRBD2	14	.	TRBJ2-1	CASSPSGSGNEQFF	TGCGCCAGCAGCCCGTCTGGTAGCGGGAATGAGCAGTTCTTC
TRBV11-2	.	12	.	TRBJ1-2	CASSPAGFGYTF	TGTGCCAGCAGCCCCGCGGGATTCGGCTACACCTTC
TRBV7-9	.	13	few	TRBJ1-3	CASRKQGRDTIYF	TGTGCCAGCCGAAAACAGGGCCGGGACACCATATATTTT
TRBV15	.	12	.	TRBJ1-5	CATSPRGQPQHF	TGTGCCACCAGCCCTAGGGGTCAGCCCCAGCATTTT
TRBV28	.	13	.	TRBJ1-2	CASSVTENYGYTF	TGTGCCAGCAGTGTTACGGAGAACTATGGCTACACCTTC
TRBV15	.	15	.	TRBJ1-5	CATSRGGGVSQPQHF	TGTGCCACCAGCAGAGGGGGAGGGGTAAGCCAGCCCCAGCATTTT
TRBV6-5	.	15	.	TRBJ1-1	CASRSQGHINTEAFF	TGTGCCAGCAGAAGCCAGGGACATATAAACACTGAAGCTTTCTTT
TRBV15	.	13	.	TRBJ2-7	CATGFQRGYEQYF	TGTGCCACCGGCTTTCAGAGGGGGTACGAGCAGTACTTC
TRBV27	TRBD1	14	.	TRBJ2-7	CASSSSGQGNEQYF	TGTGCCAGCAGTTCCTCGGGACAGGGAAACGAGCAGTACTTC
TRBV5-1	TRBD2	14	.	TRBJ2-7	CASSFTAGNYEQYF	TGCGCCAGCAGCTTTACAGCGGGGAACTACGAGCAGTACTTC